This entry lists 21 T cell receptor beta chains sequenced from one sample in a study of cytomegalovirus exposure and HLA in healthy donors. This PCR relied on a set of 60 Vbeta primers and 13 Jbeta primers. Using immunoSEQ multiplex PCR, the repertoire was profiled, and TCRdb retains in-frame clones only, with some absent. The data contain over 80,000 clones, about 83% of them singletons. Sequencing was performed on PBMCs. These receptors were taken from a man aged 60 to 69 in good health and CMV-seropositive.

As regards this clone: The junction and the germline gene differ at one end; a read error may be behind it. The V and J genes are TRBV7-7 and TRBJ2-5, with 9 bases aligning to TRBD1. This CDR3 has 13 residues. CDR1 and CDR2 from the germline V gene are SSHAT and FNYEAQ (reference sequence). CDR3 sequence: CASSLGTGWEQYF. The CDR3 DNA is TGTGCTAGCAGCTTAGGGACAGGGTGGGAGCAGTACTTC.

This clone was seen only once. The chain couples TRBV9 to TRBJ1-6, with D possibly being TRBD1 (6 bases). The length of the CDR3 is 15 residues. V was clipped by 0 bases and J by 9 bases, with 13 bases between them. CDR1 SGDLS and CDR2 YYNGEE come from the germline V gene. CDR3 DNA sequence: TGTGCCAGCAGCGTAGGGGCACAGGGTGGTTCACCCCTCCACTTT. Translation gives CASSVGAQGGSPLHF.

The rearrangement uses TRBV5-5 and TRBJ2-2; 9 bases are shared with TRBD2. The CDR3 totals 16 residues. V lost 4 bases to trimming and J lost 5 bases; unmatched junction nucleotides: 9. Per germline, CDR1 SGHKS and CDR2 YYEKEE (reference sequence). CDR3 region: CASSLLAGRGTGELFF. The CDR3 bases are TGTGCCAGCAGCCTGCTAGCGGGGAGGGGTACCGGGGAGCTGTTTTTT. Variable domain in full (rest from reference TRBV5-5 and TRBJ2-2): DAGVTQSPTHLIKTRGQQVTLRCSPISGHKSVSWYQQVLGQGPQFIFQYYEKEERGRGNFPDRFSARQFPNYSSELNVNALLLGDSALYLCASSLLAGRGTGELFFGEGSRLTVL.

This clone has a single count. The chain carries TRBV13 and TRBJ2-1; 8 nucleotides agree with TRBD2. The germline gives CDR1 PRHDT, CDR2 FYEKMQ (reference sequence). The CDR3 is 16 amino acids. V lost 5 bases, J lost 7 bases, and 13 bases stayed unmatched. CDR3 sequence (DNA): TGTGCCAGCAGCCGGGGGGGCGGGGGGCTGAGGAATGAGCAGTTCTTC. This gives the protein CASSRGGGGLRNEQFF.

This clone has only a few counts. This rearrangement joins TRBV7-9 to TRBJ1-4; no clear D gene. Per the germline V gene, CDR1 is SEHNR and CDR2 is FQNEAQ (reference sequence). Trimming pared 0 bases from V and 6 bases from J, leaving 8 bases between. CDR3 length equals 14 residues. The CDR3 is CASSLASYHEKLFF. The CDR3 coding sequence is TGTGCCAGCAGCTTAGCGAGCTATCATGAAAAACTGTTTTTT.

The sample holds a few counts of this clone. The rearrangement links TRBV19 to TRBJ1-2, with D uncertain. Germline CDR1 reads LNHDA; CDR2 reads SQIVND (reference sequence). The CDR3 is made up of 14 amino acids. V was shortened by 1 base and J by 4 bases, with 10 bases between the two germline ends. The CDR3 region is CASSIVAEGYGYTF. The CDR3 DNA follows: TGTGCCAGTAGTATAGTCGCGGAGGGCTATGGCTACACCTTC.

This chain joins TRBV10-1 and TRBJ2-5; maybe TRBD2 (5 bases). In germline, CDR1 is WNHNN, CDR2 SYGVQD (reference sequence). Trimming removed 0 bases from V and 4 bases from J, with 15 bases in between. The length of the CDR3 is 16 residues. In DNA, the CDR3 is TGCGCCAGCAGTGAGTCGCGGGTTTCGGTGGGAGAGACCCAGTACTTC. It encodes CASSESRVSVGETQYF.

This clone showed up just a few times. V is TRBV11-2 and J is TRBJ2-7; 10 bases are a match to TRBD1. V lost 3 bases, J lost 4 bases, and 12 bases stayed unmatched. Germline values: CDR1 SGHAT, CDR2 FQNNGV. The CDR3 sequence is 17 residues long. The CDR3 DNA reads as TGTGCCAGCAGCTTTAAGGTCCCCTGGGACAGGGGTTACGAGCAGTACTTC. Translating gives CASSFKVPWDRGYEQYF.

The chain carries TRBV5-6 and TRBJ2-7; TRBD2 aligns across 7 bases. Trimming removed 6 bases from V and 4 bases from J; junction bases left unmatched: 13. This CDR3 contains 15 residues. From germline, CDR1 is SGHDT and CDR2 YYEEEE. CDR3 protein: CASTPGRGGVYEQYF. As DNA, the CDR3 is TGTGCCAGCACCCCCGGGCGGGGAGGGGTTTACGAGCAGTACTTC.

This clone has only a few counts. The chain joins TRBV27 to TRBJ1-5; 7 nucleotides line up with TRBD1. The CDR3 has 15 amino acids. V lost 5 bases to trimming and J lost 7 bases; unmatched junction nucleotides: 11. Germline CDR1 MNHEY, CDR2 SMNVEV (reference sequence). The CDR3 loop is CASSLRQGIHQPQHF. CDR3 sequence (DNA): TGTGCCAGCAGTCTCCGACAGGGTATTCACCAGCCCCAGCATTTT.

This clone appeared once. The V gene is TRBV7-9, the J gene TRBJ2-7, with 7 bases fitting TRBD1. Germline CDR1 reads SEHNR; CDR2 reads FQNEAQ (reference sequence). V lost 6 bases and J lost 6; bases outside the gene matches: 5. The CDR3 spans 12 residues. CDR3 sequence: CASSFRGSEQYF. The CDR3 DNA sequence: TGTGCCAGCAGTTTCAGGGGGAGCGAGCAGTACTTC.

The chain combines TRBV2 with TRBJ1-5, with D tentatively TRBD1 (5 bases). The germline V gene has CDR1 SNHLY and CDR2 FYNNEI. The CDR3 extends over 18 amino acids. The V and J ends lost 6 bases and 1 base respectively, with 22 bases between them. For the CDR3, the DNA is TGTGCCAGCAGGGAATCGACTCCAGGGCTGAGGAGCAATCAGCCCCAGCATTTT. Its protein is CASRESTPGLRSNQPQHF.

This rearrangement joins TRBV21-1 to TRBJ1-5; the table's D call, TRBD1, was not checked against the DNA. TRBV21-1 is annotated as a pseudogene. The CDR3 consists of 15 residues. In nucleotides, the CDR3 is TGTGCCAGCAGCAAAGCCGACAGGGATGGTCAGCCCCAGCATTTT. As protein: CASSKADRDGQPQHF.

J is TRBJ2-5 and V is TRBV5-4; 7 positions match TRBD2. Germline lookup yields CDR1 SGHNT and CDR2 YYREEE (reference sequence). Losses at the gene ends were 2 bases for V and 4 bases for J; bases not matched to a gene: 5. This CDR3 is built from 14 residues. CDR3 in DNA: TGTGCCAGCAGCTTATACACGGGGGGAGAGACCCAGTACTTC. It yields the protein CASSLYTGGETQYF. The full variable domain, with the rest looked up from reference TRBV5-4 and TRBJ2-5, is ETGVTQSPTHLIKTRGQQVTLRCSSQSGHNTVSWYQQALGQGPQFIFQYYREEENGRGNFPPRFSGLQFPNYSSELNVNALELDDSALYLCASSLYTGGETQYFGPGTRLLVL.

In nucleotides, the CDR3 is TGTGCCAGTAGAGGGACAGCTTTTAACTATGGCTACACCTTC. Protein product: CASRGTAFNYGYTF. The rearrangement joins TRBV19 to TRBJ1-2, with 7 bases that match TRBD1. The V and J ends lost 6 bases and 1 base, in that order; junction bases with no gene match: 5. CDR1 and CDR2 (germline): LNHDA, SQIVND (reference sequence). The CDR3 loop spans 14 amino acids.

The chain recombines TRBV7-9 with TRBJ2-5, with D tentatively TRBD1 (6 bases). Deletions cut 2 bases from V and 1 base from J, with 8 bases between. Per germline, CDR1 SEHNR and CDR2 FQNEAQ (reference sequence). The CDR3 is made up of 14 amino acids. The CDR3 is CASSLQGTQETQYF. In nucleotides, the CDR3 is TGTGCCAGCAGCTTACAGGGGACCCAAGAGACCCAGTACTTC.

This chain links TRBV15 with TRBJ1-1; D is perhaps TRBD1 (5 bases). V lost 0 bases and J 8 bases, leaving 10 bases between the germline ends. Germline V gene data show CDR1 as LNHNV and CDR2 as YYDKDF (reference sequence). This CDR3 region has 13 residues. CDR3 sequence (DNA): TGTGCCACCAGCAGAGATGTCGACAGCGAAGCTTTCTTT. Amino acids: CATSRDVDSEAFF.

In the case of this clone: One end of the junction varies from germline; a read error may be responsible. The CDR3 region is CSSSSNFQGGSYNEQFF. The DNA of the CDR3 is TGTTCCAGCAGCTCAAACTTCCAGGGTGGGTCCTACAATGAGCAGTTCTTC. The chain is built from TRBV7-9 and TRBJ2-1; maybe TRBD1 (5 bases). Germline-derived CDR1 and CDR2 are SEHNR and FQNEAQ (reference sequence). The CDR3 has 17 amino acids. Full variable domain (outside the CDR3, taken from reference TRBV7-9 and TRBJ2-1): DTGVSQNPRHKITKRGQNVTFRCDPISEHNRLYWYRQTLGQGPEFLTYFQNEAQLEKSRLLSDRFSAERPKGSFSTLEIQRTEQGDSAMYLCSSSSNFQGGSYNEQFFGPGTRLTVL.

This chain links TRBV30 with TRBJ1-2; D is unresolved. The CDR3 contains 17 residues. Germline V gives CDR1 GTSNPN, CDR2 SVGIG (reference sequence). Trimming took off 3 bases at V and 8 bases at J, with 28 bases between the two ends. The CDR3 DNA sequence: TGTGCCTGGAGGGCTTTGAGAGCCGAGGGATTGGGCGGGGGCTACACCTTC. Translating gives CAWRALRAEGLGGGYTF.

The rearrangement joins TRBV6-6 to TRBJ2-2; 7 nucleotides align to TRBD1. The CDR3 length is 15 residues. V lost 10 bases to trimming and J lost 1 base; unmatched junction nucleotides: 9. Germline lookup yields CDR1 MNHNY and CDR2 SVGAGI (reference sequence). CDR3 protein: CANSRGQQNTGELFF. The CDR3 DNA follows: TGTGCCAACTCTAGGGGACAGCAGAACACCGGGGAGCTGTTTTTT.

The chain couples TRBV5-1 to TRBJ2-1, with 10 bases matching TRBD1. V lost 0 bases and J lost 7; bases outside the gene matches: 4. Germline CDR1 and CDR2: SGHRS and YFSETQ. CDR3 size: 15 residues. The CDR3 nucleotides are TGCGCCAGCAGCTTGGTGGGGACAGGGGTGAATGAGCAGTTCTTC. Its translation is CASSLVGTGVNEQFF.